This T cell receptor (beta chain) originates from a study of lymphopenia after photon versus proton radiotherapy. Overall study results and limits: Post-nadir diversity loss with photons came from oligoclonal expansion, particularly CD8+ Temra cells. Authors raise, but do not show, better survival with proton therapy.

The data were produced by immunoSEQ multiplex PCR, yet TCRdb's version contains in-frame clones alone and is incomplete. The sample shows several thousand clones, around 69% of them seen only once. This clone is medium-sized in the sample. The antigen is undetermined. The sample in question was peripheral blood, obtained from a patient treated with proton-based radiotherapy. This receptor was identified in a man older than 75 with esophageal cancer.

CDR3 bases: TGCGCCAGCAGTGAGAGGAGACTAGGACAAGAGACCCAGTACTTC. Protein: CASSERRLGQETQYF. V is TRBV10-2 and J is TRBJ2-5; a possible D gene is TRBD2 (6 bases). Looked up from germline, CDR1 is WSHSY and CDR2 is SAAADI. CDR3 length: 15 residues. The V gene lost 2 bases and the J gene lost 2 bases, with 12 bases spanning the gap.